The 8 T cell receptor beta chains listed next were all sequenced from one sample in a study of T cells in localized non-small cell lung cancer. The table came from immunoSEQ multiplex PCR; TCRdb's copy has only in-frame clones and leaves some out. The table has about 1,300 clones, about two fifths seen once; the top ten hold around 8%. The specimen was lung tumor tissue, collected before any cancer treatment. Receptor source: an older male donor with stage III lung adenocarcinoma.

This clone was recorded a few times. The CDR3 loop is CASSPLGDRGDDEQYF. In nucleotides, the CDR3 is TGTGCCAGCAGCCCACTAGGGGACAGGGGGGATGACGAGCAGTACTTC. The chain uses TRBV11-3 and TRBJ2-7, with 11 bases lining up with TRBD1. The CDR3 spans 16 residues. V trimming: 5 bases; J trimming: 5 bases; junction bases outside the gene matches: 11. CDR1 is SGHNT and CDR2 is YENEEA in the germline V gene.

The chain couples TRBV10-2 to TRBJ2-1; 9 bases agree with TRBD2. The CDR3 is made up of 16 amino acids. The germline CDR1 and CDR2 sequences are WSHSY and SAAADI. V gave up 6 bases and J gave up 8 bases; unmatched junction bases: 14. This chain's CDR3 is CASSKTAGGTMDEQFF. The CDR3, as DNA: TGCGCCAGCAGCAAAACGGCGGGAGGGACTATGGATGAGCAGTTCTTC.

This clone was counted only a few times. V usage is TRBV16 and J usage is TRBJ2-7; D gene unclear. The CDR3 consists of 15 residues. V lost 0 bases, J lost 3 bases, and 12 bases lay in between. Germline V gives CDR1 KGHSY, CDR2 FQNENV. The CDR3 spells CASSQSLGPSYEQYF. The CDR3 nucleotides read TGTGCCAGCAGCCAATCGTTAGGGCCCAGCTACGAGCAGTACTTC.

J is TRBJ1-5 and V is TRBV16, with D maybe TRBD1 (5 bases). Trimming stripped 3 bases from V and 7 bases from J, with 16 bases between. There are 15 residues in the CDR3. Germline assignment: CDR1 KGHSY and CDR2 FQNENV. The CDR3 DNA sequence: TGTGCCAGCAGCCACGATGCAGACGAGGGGCAGCCCCAGCATTTT. Protein: CASSHDADEGQPQHF.

J is TRBJ2-7 and V is TRBV28; 12 bases line up with TRBD1. This CDR3 has 16 amino acids. Germline CDR1 reads MDHEN; CDR2 reads SYDVKM. J gave up 4 bases and V 2 bases, and 6 bases lay outside the gene matches. This CDR3 reads CASSLPGGQGAYEQYF. CDR3 nucleotides: TGTGCCAGCAGTTTACCGGGGGGACAGGGGGCTTACGAGCAGTACTTC.

This chain joins TRBV6-8 and TRBJ1-1; TRBD1 matches 7 bases. J was trimmed by 5 bases and V by 7 bases; bases with no gene match: 4. Per germline, CDR1 MNHGY and CDR2 SAAAGT. The CDR3 totals 12 residues. The CDR3 here is CASTTGVTEAFF. CDR3 in DNA: TGTGCCAGCACCACAGGGGTTACTGAAGCTTTCTTT.

The chain couples TRBV5-1 to TRBJ1-1, with D uncertain. This CDR3 contains 14 residues. Germline loops: CDR1 SGHRS, CDR2 YFSETQ. V was clipped by 0 bases and J by 7 bases, with 13 bases between them. The chain's CDR3 is CASSLERSIGEAFF. CDR3 DNA: TGCGCCAGCAGCTTGGAGCGGAGTATTGGTGAAGCTTTCTTT.

This clone was seen a few times. The chain recombines TRBV6-8 with TRBJ1-1, with TRBD1 as a possible D gene (5 bases). This CDR3 spans 15 amino acids. Germline V gives CDR1 MNHGY, CDR2 SAAAGT. V lost 5 bases and J lost 4, with 17 bases in between. CDR3 loop: CASSNGQGVPTEAFF. For the CDR3, the DNA is TGTGCCAGCAGTAACGGCCAGGGTGTTCCCACTGAAGCTTTCTTT.